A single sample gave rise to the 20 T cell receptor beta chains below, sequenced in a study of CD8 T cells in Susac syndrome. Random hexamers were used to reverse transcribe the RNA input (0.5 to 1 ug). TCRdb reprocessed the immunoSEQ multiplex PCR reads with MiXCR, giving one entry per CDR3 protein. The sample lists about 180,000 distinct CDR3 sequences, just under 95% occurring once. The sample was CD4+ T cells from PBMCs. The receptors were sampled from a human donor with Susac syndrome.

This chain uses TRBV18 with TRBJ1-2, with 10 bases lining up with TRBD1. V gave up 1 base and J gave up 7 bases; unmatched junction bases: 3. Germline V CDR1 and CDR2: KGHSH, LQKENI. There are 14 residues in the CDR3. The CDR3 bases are TGTGCCAGCTCACCACGGGACAGGGGTCGTGGCTACACCTTC. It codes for CASSPRDRGRGYTF.

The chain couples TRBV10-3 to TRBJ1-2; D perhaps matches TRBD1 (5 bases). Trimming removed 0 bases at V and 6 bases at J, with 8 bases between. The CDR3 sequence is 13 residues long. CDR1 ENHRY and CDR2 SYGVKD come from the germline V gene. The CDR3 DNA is TGTGCCATCAGTGAGTCGAAAGGGGATGGCTACACCTTC. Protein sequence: CAISESKGDGYTF.

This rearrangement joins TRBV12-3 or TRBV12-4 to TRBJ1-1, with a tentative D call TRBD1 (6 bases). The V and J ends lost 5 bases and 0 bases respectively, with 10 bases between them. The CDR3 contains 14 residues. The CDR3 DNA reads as TGTGCCAGCAGTCCCAGGGGCATGAACACTGAAGCTTTCTTT. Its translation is CASSPRGMNTEAFF.

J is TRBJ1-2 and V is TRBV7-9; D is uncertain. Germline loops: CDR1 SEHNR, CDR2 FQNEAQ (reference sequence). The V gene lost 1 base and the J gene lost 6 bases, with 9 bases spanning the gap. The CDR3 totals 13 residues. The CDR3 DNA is TGTGCCAGCAGCTTAGATGGAGAGAATGGCTACACCTTC. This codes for CASSLDGENGYTF. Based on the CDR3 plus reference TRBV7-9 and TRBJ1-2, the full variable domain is DTGVSQNPRHKITKRGQNVTFRCDPISEHNRLYWYRQTLGQGPEFLTYFQNEAQLEKSRLLSDRFSAERPKGSFSTLEIQRTEQGDSAMYLCASSLDGENGYTFGSGTRLTVV.

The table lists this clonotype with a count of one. In DNA, the CDR3 is TGTGCCAGTAGTCCCCTGAATTCGCGAAGGTGGGACAGGAAAAACTATGGCTACACCTTC. It translates to CASSPLNSRRWDRKNYGYTF. The rearrangement uses TRBV19 and TRBJ1-2; 8 bases are a match to TRBD1. This CDR3 spans 20 amino acids. The J segment lost 2 bases and the V segment lost 5 bases, leaving 22 bases of the junction unmatched. Germline V gene data show CDR1 as LNHDA and CDR2 as SQIVND (reference sequence).

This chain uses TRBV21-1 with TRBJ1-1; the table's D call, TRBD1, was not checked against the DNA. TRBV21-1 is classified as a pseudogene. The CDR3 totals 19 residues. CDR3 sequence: CASSTPLGTTPPMNTEAFF. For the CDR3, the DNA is TGTGCCAGCAGCACACCCCTCGGGACAACTCCCCCGATGAACACTGAAGCTTTCTTT.

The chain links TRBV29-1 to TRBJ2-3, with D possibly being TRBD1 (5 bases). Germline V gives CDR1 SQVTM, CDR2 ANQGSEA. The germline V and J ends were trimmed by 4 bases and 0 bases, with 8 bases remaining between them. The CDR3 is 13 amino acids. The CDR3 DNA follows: TGCAGCGTTGTAGGGGTTAGCACAGATACGCAGTATTTT. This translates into CSVVGVSTDTQYF.

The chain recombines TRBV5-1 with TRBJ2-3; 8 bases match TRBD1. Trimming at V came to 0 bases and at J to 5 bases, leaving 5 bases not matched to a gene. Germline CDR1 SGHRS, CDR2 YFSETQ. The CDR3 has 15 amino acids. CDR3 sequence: CASSLGQGAIDTQYF. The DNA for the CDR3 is TGCGCCAGCAGCTTGGGGCAGGGGGCGATAGATACGCAGTATTTT.

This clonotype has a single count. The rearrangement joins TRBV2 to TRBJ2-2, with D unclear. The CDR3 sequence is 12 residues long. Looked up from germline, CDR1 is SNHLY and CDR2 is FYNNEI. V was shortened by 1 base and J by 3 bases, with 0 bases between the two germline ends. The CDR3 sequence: CASSEDTGELFF. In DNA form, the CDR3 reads TGTGCCAGCAGTGAAGACACCGGGGAGCTGTTTTTT.

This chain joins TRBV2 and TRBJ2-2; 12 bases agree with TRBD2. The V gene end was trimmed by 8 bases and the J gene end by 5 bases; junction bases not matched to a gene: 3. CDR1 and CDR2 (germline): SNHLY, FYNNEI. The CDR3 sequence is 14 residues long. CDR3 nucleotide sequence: TGTGCCAGCCTCGGACTAGCGGGGACCGGGGAGCTGTTTTTT. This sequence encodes CASLGLAGTGELFF.

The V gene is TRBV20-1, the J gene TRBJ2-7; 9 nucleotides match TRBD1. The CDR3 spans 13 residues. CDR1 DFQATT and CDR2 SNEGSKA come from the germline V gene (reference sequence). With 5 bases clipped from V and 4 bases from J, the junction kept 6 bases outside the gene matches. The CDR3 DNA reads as TGCAGTGCTTACGACAGGGGGAAATACGAGCAGTACTTC. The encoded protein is CSAYDRGKYEQYF.

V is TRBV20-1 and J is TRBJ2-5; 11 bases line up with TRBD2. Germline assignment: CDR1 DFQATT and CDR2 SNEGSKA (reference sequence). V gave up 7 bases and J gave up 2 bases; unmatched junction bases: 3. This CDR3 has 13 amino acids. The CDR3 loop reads CSGLAGRQETQYF. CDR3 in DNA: TGCAGTGGACTAGCGGGGCGACAAGAGACCCAGTACTTC.

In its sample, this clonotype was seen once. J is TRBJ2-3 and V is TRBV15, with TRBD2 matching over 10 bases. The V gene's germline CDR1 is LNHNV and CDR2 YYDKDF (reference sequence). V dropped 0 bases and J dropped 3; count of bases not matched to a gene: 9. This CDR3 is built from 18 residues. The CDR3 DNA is TGTGCCACCAGCAGAGATCATCCTAGCGGGGGAAGAACAGATACGCAGTATTTT. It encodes CATSRDHPSGGRTDTQYF.

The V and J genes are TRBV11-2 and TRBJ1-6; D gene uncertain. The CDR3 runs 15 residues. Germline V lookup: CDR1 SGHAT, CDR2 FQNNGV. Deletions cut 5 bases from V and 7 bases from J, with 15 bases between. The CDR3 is CASSTYRTANSPLHF. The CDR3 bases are TGTGCCAGCAGCACCTACCGGACCGCGAATTCACCCCTCCACTTT.

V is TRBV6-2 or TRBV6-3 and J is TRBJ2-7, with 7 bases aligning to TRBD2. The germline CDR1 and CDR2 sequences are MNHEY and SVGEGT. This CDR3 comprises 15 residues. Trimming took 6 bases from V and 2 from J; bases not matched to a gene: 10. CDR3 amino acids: CASRGGTAYPYEQYF. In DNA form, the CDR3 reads TGTGCCAGCAGGGGAGGGACTGCCTACCCCTACGAGCAGTACTTC.

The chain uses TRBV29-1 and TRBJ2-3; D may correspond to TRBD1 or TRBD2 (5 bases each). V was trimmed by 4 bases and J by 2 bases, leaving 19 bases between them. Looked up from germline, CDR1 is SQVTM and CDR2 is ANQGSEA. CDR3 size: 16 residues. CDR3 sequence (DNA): TGCAGCGTTGGGCAGGAGGTGGGGGTTTACACAGATACGCAGTATTTT. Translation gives CSVGQEVGVYTDTQYF.

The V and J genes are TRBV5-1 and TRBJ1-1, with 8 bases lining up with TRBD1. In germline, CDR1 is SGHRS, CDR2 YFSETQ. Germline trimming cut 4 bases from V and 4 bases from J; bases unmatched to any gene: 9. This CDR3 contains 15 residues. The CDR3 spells CASSLRQGRGTEAFF. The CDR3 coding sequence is TGCGCCAGCAGCCTCCGACAGGGGAGGGGCACTGAAGCTTTCTTT.

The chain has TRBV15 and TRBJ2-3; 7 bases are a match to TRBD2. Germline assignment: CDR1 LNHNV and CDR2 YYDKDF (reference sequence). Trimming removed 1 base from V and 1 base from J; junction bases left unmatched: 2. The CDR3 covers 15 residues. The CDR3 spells CATSRGLAGTDTQYF. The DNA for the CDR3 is TGTGCCACCAGCAGAGGTCTAGCGGGCACAGATACGCAGTATTTT.

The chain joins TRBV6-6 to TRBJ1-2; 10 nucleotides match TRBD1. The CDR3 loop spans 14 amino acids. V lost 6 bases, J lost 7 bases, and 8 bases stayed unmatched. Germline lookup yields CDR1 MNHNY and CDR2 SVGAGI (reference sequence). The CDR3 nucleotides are TGTGCCAGCAGACCGGACAGGGGGATCAGTGGCTACACCTTC. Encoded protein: CASRPDRGISGYTF.

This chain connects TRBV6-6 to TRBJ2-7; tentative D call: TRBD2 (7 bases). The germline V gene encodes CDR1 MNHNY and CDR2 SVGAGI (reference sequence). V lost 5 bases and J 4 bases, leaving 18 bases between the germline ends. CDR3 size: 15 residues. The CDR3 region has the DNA TGTGCCAGCAGTCAAGGGGGATTTAGCGGGTACGAGCAGTACTTC. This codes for CASSQGGFSGYEQYF.